The entry below describes one TCR beta chain. No antigen is known for it. This CDR3 has 15 residues. Trimming at V came to 0 bases and at J to 7 bases, leaving 6 bases not matched to a gene. Looked up from germline, CDR1 is SGHDN and CDR2 is FVKESK. This sample was taken from a study of PD-1 blockade in classical Hodgkin lymphoma. Findings of the study overall: Baseline TCR diversity was reportedly lower in newly diagnosed patients than in healthy donors. It was reported as lower still in relapsed/refractory patients.

Using immunoSEQ multiplex PCR, the repertoire was profiled, and TCRdb retains in-frame clones only, with some absent. The sample holds roughly 41,000 clones, around 69% seen once. The time point: cycle 4 day 1 (C4D1), after around six weeks of nivolumab. Every single patient, without exception, relapsed after autologous stem cell transplantation, and brentuximab vedotin exposure varied. The gene calls are TRBV14 and TRBJ2-3, with 8 nucleotides matching TRBD1. This sequence was found in a human donor with classical Hodgkin lymphoma. Sequencing used peripheral blood mononuclear cells (PBMCs), obtained before the fourth cycle of nivolumab. The CDR3 nucleotides are TGTGCCAGCAGCCAAGAGACAGGGGCTTCATATACGCAGTATTTT. Translated, it gives CASSQETGASYTQYF.